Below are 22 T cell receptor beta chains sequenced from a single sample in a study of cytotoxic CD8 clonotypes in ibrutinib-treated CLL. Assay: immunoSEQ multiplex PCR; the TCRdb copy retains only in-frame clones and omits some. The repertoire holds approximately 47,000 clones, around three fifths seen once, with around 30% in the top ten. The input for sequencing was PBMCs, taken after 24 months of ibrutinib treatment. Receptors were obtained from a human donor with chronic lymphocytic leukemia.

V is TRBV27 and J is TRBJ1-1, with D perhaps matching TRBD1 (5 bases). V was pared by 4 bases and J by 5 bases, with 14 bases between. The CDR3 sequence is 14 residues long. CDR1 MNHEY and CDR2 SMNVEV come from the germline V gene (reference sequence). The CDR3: CASSSEEGWTEAFF. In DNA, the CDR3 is TGTGCCAGCAGTTCCGAAGAGGGGTGGACTGAAGCTTTCTTT.

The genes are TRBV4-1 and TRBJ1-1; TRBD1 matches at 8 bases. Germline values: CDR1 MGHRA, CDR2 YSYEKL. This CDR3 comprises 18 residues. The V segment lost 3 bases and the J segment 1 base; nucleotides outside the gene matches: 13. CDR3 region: CASSHRPTGATPNTEAFF. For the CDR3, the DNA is TGCGCCAGCAGCCACAGACCGACAGGGGCCACTCCGAACACTGAAGCTTTCTTT.

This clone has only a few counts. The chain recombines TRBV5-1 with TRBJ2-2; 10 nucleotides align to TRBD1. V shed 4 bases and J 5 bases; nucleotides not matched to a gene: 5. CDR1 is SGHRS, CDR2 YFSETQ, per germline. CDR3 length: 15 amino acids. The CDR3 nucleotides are TGCGCCAGCAGCAAACCGGGACAGGGGACCGGGGAGCTGTTTTTT. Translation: CASSKPGQGTGELFF.

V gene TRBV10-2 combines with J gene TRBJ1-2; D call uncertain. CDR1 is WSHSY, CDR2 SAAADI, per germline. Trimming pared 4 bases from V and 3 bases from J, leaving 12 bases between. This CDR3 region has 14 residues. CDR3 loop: CASSVNLGHYGYTF. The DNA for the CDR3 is TGCGCCAGCAGTGTAAATTTGGGCCACTATGGCTACACCTTC.

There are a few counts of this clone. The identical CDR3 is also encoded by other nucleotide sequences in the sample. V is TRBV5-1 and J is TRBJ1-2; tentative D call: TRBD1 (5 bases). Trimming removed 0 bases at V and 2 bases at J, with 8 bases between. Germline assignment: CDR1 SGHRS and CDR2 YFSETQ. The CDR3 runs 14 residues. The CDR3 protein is CASSLGGENYGYTF. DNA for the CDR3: TGCGCCAGCAGCTTGGGAGGGGAAAACTATGGCTACACCTTC.

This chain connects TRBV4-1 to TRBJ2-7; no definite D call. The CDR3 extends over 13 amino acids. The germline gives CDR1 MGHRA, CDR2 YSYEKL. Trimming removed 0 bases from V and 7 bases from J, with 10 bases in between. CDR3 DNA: TGCGCCAGCAGCCAAGATAAGGTGTTAGAGCAGTACTTC. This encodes CASSQDKVLEQYF.

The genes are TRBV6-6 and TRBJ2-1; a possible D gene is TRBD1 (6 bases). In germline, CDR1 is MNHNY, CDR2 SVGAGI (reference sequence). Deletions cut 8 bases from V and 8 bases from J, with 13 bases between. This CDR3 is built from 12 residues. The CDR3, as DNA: TGTGCCAGCGGCCAGGGGAATGATGAGCAGTTCTTC. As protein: CASGQGNDEQFF.

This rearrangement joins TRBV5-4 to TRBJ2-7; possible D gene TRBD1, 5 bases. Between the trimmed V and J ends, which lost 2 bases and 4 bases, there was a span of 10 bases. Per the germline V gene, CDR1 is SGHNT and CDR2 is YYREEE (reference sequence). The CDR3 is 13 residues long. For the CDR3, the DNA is TGTGCCAGCAGCTTAACAGGCACATACGAGCAGTACTTC. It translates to CASSLTGTYEQYF.

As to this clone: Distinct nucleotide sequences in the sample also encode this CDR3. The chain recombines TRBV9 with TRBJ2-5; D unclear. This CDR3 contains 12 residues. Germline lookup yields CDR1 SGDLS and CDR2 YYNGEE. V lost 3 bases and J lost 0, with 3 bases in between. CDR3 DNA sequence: TGTGCCAGCAGCGCGAACCAAGAGACCCAGTACTTC. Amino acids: CASSANQETQYF.

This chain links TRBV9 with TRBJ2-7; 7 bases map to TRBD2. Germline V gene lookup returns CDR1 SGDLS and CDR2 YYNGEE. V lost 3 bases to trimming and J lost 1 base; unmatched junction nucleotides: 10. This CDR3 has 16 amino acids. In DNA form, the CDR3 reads TGTGCCAGCAGCGCCTTTTCTAGCGGCAGTTCCTACGAGCAGTACTTC. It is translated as CASSAFSSGSSYEQYF.

CDR3 sequence (DNA): TGTGCCAGCAGCTCAGACGGACGGATGGACTACGAGCAGTACTTC. As protein: CASSSDGRMDYEQYF. The rearrangement links TRBV5-4 to TRBJ2-7; D gene uncertain. With 3 bases removed from V and 3 bases from J, the gap between germline ends came to 16 bases. Germline CDR1 reads SGHNT; CDR2 reads YYREEE (reference sequence). The CDR3 contains 15 residues.

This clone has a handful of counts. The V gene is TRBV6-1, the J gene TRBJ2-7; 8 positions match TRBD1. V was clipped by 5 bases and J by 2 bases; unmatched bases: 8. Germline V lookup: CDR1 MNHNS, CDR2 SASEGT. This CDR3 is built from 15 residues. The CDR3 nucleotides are TGTGCCAGCAGTTCACCGGACAGGGCCACCTACGAGCAGTACTTC. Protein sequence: CASSSPDRATYEQYF.

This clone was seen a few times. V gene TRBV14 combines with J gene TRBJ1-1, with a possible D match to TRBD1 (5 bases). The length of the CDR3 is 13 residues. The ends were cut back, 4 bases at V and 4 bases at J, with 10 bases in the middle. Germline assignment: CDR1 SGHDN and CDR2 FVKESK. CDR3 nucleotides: TGTGCCAGCAGCCTTCTCAGGGCCACTGAAGCTTTCTTT. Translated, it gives CASSLLRATEAFF.

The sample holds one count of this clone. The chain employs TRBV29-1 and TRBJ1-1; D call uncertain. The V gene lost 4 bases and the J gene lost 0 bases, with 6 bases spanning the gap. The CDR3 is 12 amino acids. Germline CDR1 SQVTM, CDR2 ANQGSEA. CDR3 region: CSVGGLNTEAFF. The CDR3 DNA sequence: TGCAGCGTTGGAGGGCTGAACACTGAAGCTTTCTTT.

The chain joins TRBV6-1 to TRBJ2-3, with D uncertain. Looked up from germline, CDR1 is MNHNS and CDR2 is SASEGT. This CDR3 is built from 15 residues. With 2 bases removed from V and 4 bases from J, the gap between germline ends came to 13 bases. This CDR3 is CASSEQGSAPDTQYF. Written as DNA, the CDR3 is TGTGCCAGCAGTGAACAAGGGTCAGCCCCAGATACGCAGTATTTT.

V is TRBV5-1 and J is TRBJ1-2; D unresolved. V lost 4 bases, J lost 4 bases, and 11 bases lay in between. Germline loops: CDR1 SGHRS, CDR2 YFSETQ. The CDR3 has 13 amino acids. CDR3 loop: CASSPDTTYGYTF. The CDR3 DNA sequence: TGCGCCAGCAGCCCCGACACGACCTATGGCTACACCTTC.

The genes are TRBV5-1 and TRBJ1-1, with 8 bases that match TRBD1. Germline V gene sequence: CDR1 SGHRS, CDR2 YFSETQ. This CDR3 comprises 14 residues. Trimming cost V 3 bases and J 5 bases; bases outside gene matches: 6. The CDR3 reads CASSSWTGPTEAFF. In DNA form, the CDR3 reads TGCGCCAGCAGCTCCTGGACAGGGCCTACTGAAGCTTTCTTT. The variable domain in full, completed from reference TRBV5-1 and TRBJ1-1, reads KAGVTQTPRYLIKTRGQQVTLSCSPISGHRSVSWYQQTPGQGLQFLFEYFSETQRNKGNFPGRFSGRQFSNSRSEMNVSTLELGDSALYLCASSSWTGPTEAFFGQGTRLTVV.

The CDR3 region is CASSQERGATDTQYF. The DNA of the CDR3 is TGCGCCAGCAGCCAAGAGCGGGGGGCCACAGATACGCAGTATTTT. The chain uses TRBV4-1 and TRBJ2-3; 8 bases are shared with TRBD2. Trimming cost V 0 bases and J 2 bases; bases outside gene matches: 1. Germline V gene sequence: CDR1 MGHRA, CDR2 YSYEKL. The CDR3 extends over 15 amino acids.

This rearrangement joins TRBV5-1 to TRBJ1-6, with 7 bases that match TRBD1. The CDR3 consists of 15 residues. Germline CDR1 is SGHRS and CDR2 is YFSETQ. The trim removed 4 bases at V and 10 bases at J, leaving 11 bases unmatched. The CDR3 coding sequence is TGCGCCAGCAGCGTCGGCGGACAGGCCCAATCACCCCTCCACTTT. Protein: CASSVGGQAQSPLHF.

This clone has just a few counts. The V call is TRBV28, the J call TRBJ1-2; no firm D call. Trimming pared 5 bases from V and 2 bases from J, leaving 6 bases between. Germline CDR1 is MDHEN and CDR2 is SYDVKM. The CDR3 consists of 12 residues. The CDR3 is CASSPANYGYTF. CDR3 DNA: TGTGCCAGCAGTCCAGCGAACTATGGCTACACCTTC.

This CDR3 is CATRVADTQYF. Written as DNA, the CDR3 is TGTGCCACCAGGGTTGCGGATACGCAGTATTTT. The V gene is TRBV19, the J gene TRBJ2-3; possible D gene TRBD1, 5 bases. From germline, CDR1 is LNHDA and CDR2 SQIVND (reference sequence). The CDR3 consists of 11 residues. V lost 10 bases, J lost 6 bases, and 11 bases lay in between. The entire variable domain, with the rest obtained from reference TRBV19 and TRBJ2-3, is as follows: DGGITQSPKYLFRKEGQNVTLSCEQNLNHDAMYWYRQDPGQGLRLIYYSQIVNDFQKGDIAEGYSVSREKKESFPLTVTSAQKNPTAFYLCATRVADTQYFGPGTRLTVL.

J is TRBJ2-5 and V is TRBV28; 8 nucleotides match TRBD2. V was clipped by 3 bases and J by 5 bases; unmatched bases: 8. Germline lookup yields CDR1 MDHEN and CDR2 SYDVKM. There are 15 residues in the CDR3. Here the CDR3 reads CASSFAGGPAETQYF. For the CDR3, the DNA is TGTGCCAGCAGTTTCGCGGGGGGCCCGGCGGAGACCCAGTACTTC.